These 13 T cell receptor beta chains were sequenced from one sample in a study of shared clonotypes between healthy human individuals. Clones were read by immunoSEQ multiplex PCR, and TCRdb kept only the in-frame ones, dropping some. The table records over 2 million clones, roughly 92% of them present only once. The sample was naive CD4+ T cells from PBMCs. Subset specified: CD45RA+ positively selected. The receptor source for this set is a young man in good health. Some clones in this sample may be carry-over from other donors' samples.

Written as DNA, the CDR3 is TGTGCCAGCAGTTACTCGTCCAGGGGACGCGAGCAGTACTTC. Protein product: CASSYSSRGREQYF. The rearrangement links TRBV6-6 to TRBJ2-7; D possibly corresponds to TRBD1 (6 bases). V dropped 0 bases and J dropped 6 bases, with 12 bases sitting between them. The CDR3 covers 14 residues. Germline CDR1 and CDR2: MNHNY and SVGAGI (reference sequence).

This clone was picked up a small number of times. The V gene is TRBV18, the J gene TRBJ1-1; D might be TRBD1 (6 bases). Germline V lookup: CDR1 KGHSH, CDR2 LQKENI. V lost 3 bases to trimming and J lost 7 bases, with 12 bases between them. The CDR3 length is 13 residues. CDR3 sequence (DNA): TGTGCCAGCTCACCCCCGGCAGGGGATGAAGCTTTCTTT. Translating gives CASSPPAGDEAFF.

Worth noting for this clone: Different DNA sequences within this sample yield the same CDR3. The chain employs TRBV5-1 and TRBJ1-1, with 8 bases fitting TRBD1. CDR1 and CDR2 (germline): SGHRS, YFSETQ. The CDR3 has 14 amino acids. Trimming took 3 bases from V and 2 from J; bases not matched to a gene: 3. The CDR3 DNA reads TGCGCCAGCAGCTCACAGGGGGGAAACACTGAAGCTTTCTTT. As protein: CASSSQGGNTEAFF. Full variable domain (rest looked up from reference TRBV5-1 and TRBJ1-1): KAGVTQTPRYLIKTRGQQVTLSCSPISGHRSVSWYQQTPGQGLQFLFEYFSETQRNKGNFPGRFSGRQFSNSRSEMNVSTLELGDSALYLCASSSQGGNTEAFFGQGTRLTVV.

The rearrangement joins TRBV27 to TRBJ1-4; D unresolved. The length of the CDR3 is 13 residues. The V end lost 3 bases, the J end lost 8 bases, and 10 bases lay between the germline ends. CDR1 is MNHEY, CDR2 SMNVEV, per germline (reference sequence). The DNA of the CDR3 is TGTGCCAGCAGTTTGGCAGGCGAGGAAAAACTGTTTTTT. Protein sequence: CASSLAGEEKLFF.

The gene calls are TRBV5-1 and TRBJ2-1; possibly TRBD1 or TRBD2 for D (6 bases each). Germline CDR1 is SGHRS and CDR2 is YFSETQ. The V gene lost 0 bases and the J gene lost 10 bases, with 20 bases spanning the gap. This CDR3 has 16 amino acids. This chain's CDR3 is CASSLAGGSGGPEQFF. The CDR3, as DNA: TGCGCCAGCAGCTTGGCCGGGGGCTCAGGTGGACCCGAGCAGTTCTTC.

CDR3 bases: TGTGCCAGCAGCTCCGAGGCTGCCCTAGCCAAAAACATTCAGTACTTC. Residues: CASSSEAALAKNIQYF. The V call is TRBV5-4, the J call TRBJ2-4, with D uncertain. The CDR3 totals 16 residues. V dropped 3 bases and J dropped 0 bases, with 13 bases sitting between them. Germline CDR1 is SGHNT and CDR2 is YYREEE (reference sequence).

The CDR3 region has the DNA TGTGCCAGCAGCGTAAAGGACAGGGTCGGCTACACCTTC. It encodes CASSVKDRVGYTF. The V and J genes are TRBV9 and TRBJ1-2; 8 bases are a match to TRBD1. The CDR3 is 13 residues long. V lost 1 base to trimming and J lost 8 bases; unmatched junction nucleotides: 4. In germline, CDR1 is SGDLS, CDR2 YYNGEE.

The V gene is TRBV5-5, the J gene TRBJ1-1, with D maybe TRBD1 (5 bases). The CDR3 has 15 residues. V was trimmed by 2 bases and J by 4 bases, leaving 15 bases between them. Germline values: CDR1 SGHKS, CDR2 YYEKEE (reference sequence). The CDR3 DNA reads TGTGCCAGCAGCTTCTTCCCAGGGTCCCTCACTGAAGCTTTCTTT. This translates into CASSFFPGSLTEAFF.

The CDR3 region is CASSPHKGAQHF. CDR3 DNA: TGTGCCAGTAGTCCCCATAAGGGGGCCCAGCATTTT. The chain links TRBV19 to TRBJ1-5; TRBD1 might be the D (6 bases). CDR3 length: 12 residues. Germline V gene data show CDR1 as LNHDA and CDR2 as SQIVND (reference sequence). Trimming cost V 5 bases and J 11 bases, with 13 bases left between them.

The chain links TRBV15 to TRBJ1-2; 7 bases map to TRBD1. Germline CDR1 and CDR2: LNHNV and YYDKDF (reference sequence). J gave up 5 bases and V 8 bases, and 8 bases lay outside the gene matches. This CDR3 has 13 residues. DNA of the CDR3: TGTGCCACCTCCCGCAGGGGGGGTTATGGCTACACCTTC. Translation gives CATSRRGGYGYTF.

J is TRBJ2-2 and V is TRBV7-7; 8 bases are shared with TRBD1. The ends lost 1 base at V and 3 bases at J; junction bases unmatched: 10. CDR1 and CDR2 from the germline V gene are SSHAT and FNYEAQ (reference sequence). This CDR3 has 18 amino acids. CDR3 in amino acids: CASSLVAQGTGYTGELFF. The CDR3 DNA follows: TGTGCCAGCAGCTTAGTAGCCCAAGGGACAGGTTACACCGGGGAGCTGTTTTTT.

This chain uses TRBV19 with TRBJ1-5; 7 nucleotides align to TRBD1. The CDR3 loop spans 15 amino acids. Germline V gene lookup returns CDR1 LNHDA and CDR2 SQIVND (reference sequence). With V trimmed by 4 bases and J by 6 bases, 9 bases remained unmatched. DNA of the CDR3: TGTGCCAGTAGTACCCTGACAGGGTTTATTCAGCCCCAGCATTTT. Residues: CASSTLTGFIQPQHF.

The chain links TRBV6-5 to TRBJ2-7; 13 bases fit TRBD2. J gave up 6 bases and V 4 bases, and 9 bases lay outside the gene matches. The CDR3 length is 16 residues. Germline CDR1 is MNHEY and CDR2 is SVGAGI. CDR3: CASSLDPGLAGSEQYF. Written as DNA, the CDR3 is TGTGCCAGCAGTTTAGATCCGGGACTAGCGGGATCCGAGCAGTACTTC.